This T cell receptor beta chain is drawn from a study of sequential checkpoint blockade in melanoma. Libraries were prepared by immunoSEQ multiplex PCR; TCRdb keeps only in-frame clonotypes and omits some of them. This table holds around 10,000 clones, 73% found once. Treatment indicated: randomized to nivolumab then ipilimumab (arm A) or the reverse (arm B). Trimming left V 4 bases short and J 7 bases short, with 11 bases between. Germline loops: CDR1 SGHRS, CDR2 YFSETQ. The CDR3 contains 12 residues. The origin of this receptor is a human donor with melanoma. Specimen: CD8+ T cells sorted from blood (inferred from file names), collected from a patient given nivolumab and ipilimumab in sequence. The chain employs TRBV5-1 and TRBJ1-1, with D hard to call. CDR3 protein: CASSPEAGEAFF. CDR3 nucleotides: TGCGCCAGCAGCCCGGAGGCAGGTGAAGCTTTCTTT. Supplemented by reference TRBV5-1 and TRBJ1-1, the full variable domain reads KAGVTQTPRYLIKTRGQQVTLSCSPISGHRSVSWYQQTPGQGLQFLFEYFSETQRNKGNFPGRFSGRQFSNSRSEMNVSTLELGDSALYLCASSPEAGEAFFGQGTRLTVV.